These 9 T cell receptor beta chains were all obtained from the same sample, sequenced in a study of tumor and adjacent non-tumor tissue in lung cancer. No cell sorting was done before RNA was extracted from the tissue. This non-tumor lung sample came from over 3 cm beyond the tumor edge. TCRbeta libraries were built with three rounds of nested PCR, modified from ARM-PCR. Using its own MiXCR run on the multiplex PCR reads, TCRdb lists one record per CDR3 protein. The sample shows tens of thousands of distinct CDR3 sequences, 65% to 85% of them seen only once. The sequencing sample was made of distant non-tumor lung tissue. The origin of the receptors is a man aged 55 to 70 with non-small cell lung cancer.

The count of this clonotype is one. The chain uses TRBV20-1 and TRBJ2-7; TRBD2 might be the D (5 bases). The CDR3 runs 13 residues. V shed 5 bases and J shed 13 bases, with 24 bases lying between them. Germline CDR1 and CDR2: DFQATT and SNEGSKA (reference sequence). CDR3 nucleotide sequence: TGCAGTGCTGATGGACTTACAACCTACGAGAAATACTTC. Its translation is CSADGLTTYEKYF.

Worth noting for this clonotype: The junction differs from germline at one of its ends, possibly a read error. J is TRBJ1-5 and V is TRBV20-1, with no clear D. The CDR3 extends over 14 amino acids. Germline V CDR1 and CDR2: DFQATT, SNEGSKA (reference sequence). CDR3 sequence (DNA): TGCAGTGTTAGAGAGGTACGGGAGAATCAGCCCCAGCATTTT. Its protein is CSVREVRENQPQHF.

CDR3: CASGLGLLREQFF. CDR3 DNA: TGTGCCAGTGGCTTAGGTCTTCTTAGAGAGCAGTTCTTC. The chain links TRBV11-3 to TRBJ2-1; no reliable D call. Germline lookup yields CDR1 SGHNT and CDR2 YENEEA. The CDR3 has 13 amino acids. V was trimmed by 9 bases and J by 10 bases, leaving 19 bases between them.

Details on this clonotype: A junction end diverges from the germline sequence, so it may reflect a read error. The rearrangement links TRBV6-5 to TRBJ2-1, with D hard to call. The CDR3 is made up of 17 amino acids. CDR1 and CDR2 (germline): MNHEY, SVGAGI. The CDR3 nucleotides are TGTGCCAGCAGTTGCTCGTACATGCCGAGCTCCTACAGTGAGCAGTTCTTC. Translation: CASSCSYMPSSYSEQFF.

The chain employs TRBV4-1 and TRBJ1-5; 8 bases are a match to TRBD1. Germline CDR1 reads MGHRA; CDR2 reads YSYEKL. The CDR3 runs 16 residues. The V and J ends lost 2 bases and 6 bases, in that order; junction bases with no gene match: 9. The chain's CDR3 is CASSQIQGEPIQPQHF. CDR3 in DNA: TGCGCCAGCAGCCAAATACAGGGGGAGCCTATTCAGCCCCAGCATTTT.

The V gene is TRBV11-2, the J gene TRBJ2-7; weak D call: TRBD2 (6 bases). The CDR3 is 15 residues long. V was cut by 5 bases and J by 3 bases, with 17 bases left in between. Germline V CDR1 and CDR2: SGHAT, FQNNGV. The CDR3 DNA sequence: TGTGCCAGCAGCCGTGTGCGGGGAGGTTACTACGAGCAGTACTTC. Protein product: CASSRVRGGYYEQYF.

The chain's CDR3 is CSAYHPRSSGRTVSGELFF. The CDR3 bases are TGCAGTGCTTATCACCCCCGGTCTAGCGGGAGGACCGTGTCCGGGGAGCTGTTTTTT. The genes are TRBV20-1 and TRBJ2-2; 11 positions match TRBD2. Trimming took 5 bases from V and 6 from J; bases not matched to a gene: 20. CDR3 length: 19 amino acids. Germline loops: CDR1 DFQATT, CDR2 SNEGSKA (reference sequence).

In this sample, this clonotype turned up many times. The DNA for the CDR3 is TGTGCCAGCAGCCGGGACAACTCCTACAATGAGCAGTTCTTC. As protein: CASSRDNSYNEQFF. V usage is TRBV5-5 and J usage is TRBJ2-1; D might be TRBD1 (6 bases). V dropped 4 bases and J dropped 0 bases, with 8 bases sitting between them. The CDR3 is 14 amino acids. The V gene's germline CDR1 is SGHKS and CDR2 YYEKEE (reference sequence).

This clonotype came up a few times. The V gene is TRBV11-2, the J gene TRBJ2-3, with a tentative D call TRBD1 (5 bases). The CDR3 consists of 16 residues. CDR1 SGHAT and CDR2 FQNNGV come from the germline V gene. V was pared by 9 bases and J by 3 bases, with 22 bases between. This CDR3 reads CASSLVSGIATDTQYF. The CDR3 DNA reads TGTGCCAGTAGTTTAGTATCAGGGATAGCTACAGATACGCAGTATTTT. The whole variable domain, filled in from reference TRBV11-2 and TRBJ2-3, reads EAGVAQSPRYKIIEKRQSVAFWCNPISGHATLYWYQQILGQGPKLLIQFQNNGVVDDSQLPKDRFSAERLKGVDSTLKIQPAKLEDSAVYLCASSLVSGIATDTQYFGPGTRLTVL.